The rows below give T cell receptor beta chains drawn from one sample of a study of blood T cell repertoires in COVID-19. Data came from immunoSEQ multiplex PCR; TCRdb stores just in-frame clones and leaves some out. The profile shows tens of thousands of clones, about four fifths of them singletons. Sample: peripheral blood. Receptor source: a human donor with acute or convalescent COVID-19. The donor label of this sample is uncertain. CDR3s include the opening cysteine and the closing phenylalanine or tryptophan. A D gene is named only where the DNA matches it firmly. The size entry is marked missing in some rows and otherwise reads once, few, many or a size class.

abundance,v_gene,j_gene,d_gene,CDR3aa,CDR3nt
NA,TRBV7-9,TRBJ2-4,TRBD1,CASSNGQGEYF,TGTGCCAGCAGTAACGGACAGGGGGAATACTTC
NA,TRBV6-1,TRBJ2-2,NA,CASTPSTGELFF,TGTGCCAGCACACCTAGCACCGGGGAGCTGTTTTTT
NA,TRBV12-3/TRBV12-4,TRBJ2-3,NA,CASSPGADTQYF,TGTGCCAGCAGTCCGGGAGCAGATACGCAGTATTTT
NA,TRBV4-1,TRBJ1-1,TRBD1,CASSHGWTGGTEAFF,TGCGCCAGCAGCCACGGATGGACAGGGGGCACTGAAGCTTTCTTT
few,TRBV19,TRBJ2-7,NA,CASSVLGQAYEQYF,TGTGCCAGTAGTGTCTTGGGACAAGCCTACGAGCAGTACTTC
NA,TRBV6-1,TRBJ2-6,NA,CASSEQRRSGANVLTF,TGTGCCAGCAGTGAGCAGCGCCGATCTGGGGCCAACGTCCTGACTTTC
NA,TRBV28,TRBJ2-7,NA,CASIRRNAYEQYF,TGTGCCAGCATAAGGCGGAACGCCTACGAGCAGTACTTC
NA,TRBV28,TRBJ1-4,NA,CASRSRGAAHNEKLFF,TGTGCCAGCAGGAGTCGCGGGGCGGCCCATAATGAAAAACTGTTTTTT
NA,TRBV3-1/TRBV3-2,TRBJ2-5,NA,CASSQGGGGGETQYF,TGTGCCAGCAGCCAAGGCGGGGGCGGGGGTGAGACCCAGTACTTC
NA,TRBV30,TRBJ1-2,NA,CAWSAIDTPNYGYTF,TGTGCCTGGAGTGCGATCGACACTCCTAACTATGGCTACACCTTC
NA,TRBV30,TRBJ2-3,NA,CASRGSTDTQYF,TGTGCCTCCCGGGGGAGCACAGATACGCAGTATTTT
few,TRBV7-8,TRBJ1-2,NA,CASSPMVGSGYTF,TGTGCCAGCAGCCCAATGGTAGGGAGTGGCTACACCTTC
NA,TRBV29-1,TRBJ2-7,TRBD1,CSVAIQGYEQYF,TGCAGCGTAGCGATACAGGGGTACGAGCAGTACTTC
NA,TRBV6-1,TRBJ2-7,NA,CASSDQFDKTSSYGQYF,TGTGCCAGCAGTGACCAGTTCGACAAGACCTCATCCTACGGGCAGTACTTC
NA,TRBV5-6,TRBJ1-1,NA,CASSWRDLYTEAFF,TGTGCCAGCAGCTGGCGGGACTTATACACTGAAGCTTTCTTT
NA,TRBV28,TRBJ2-7,NA,CASIVQGGSYEQYF,TGTGCCAGCATCGTACAGGGCGGATCCTACGAGCAGTACTTC